The next 7 T cell receptor beta chains were all read from a single sample in a study of blood T cell repertoires in COVID-19. TCRdb keeps only in-frame clones here, not all; method: immunoSEQ multiplex PCR. The sample lists about 31,000 clones, more than 70% occurring once. Sequencing was carried out using peripheral blood. These receptors were collected from a woman aged 40-49 years with active or convalescent COVID-19.

This clone appeared a few times. The genes are TRBV18 and TRBJ2-3; 7 bases are shared with TRBD2. Germline trimming cut 4 bases from V and 5 bases from J; bases unmatched to any gene: 0. The CDR3 spans 12 residues. Germline V gives CDR1 KGHSH, CDR2 LQKENI. The CDR3 sequence is CASSRGGDTQYF. As DNA, the CDR3 is TGTGCCAGCTCACGGGGGGGAGATACGCAGTATTTT.

In DNA, the CDR3 is TGTGCCAGCAGTTTCGGGACAGGGTTTCTCCTTAGGCGTGAAGCTTTCTTT. The encoded protein is CASSFGTGFLLRREAFF. The chain recombines TRBV28 with TRBJ1-1; 9 bases are a match to TRBD1. Germline loops: CDR1 MDHEN, CDR2 SYDVKM. The length of the CDR3 is 17 residues. Trimming cost V 3 bases and J 7 bases; bases outside gene matches: 15.

A single count supports this clone. This chain links TRBV6-5 with TRBJ2-5, with 7 bases identical to TRBD2. The CDR3 has 15 amino acids. Trimming took 6 bases from V and 5 from J; bases not matched to a gene: 12. The germline V gene encodes CDR1 MNHEY and CDR2 SVGAGI. Written as DNA, the CDR3 is TGTGCCAGCAGCCCCCCGGGACTAAAGCGGGAGACCCAGTACTTC. Its translation: CASSPPGLKRETQYF.

J is TRBJ2-1 and V is TRBV9; 7 nucleotides align to TRBD2. The CDR3 consists of 15 residues. J lost 3 bases, V lost 5 bases, and 8 bases had no gene match. Germline CDR1 reads SGDLS; CDR2 reads YYNGEE. Here the CDR3 DNA reads TGTGCCAGCAGTCCTTCTAGCGGACACTACAATGAGCAGTTCTTC. This translates into CASSPSSGHYNEQFF. Together with reference TRBV9 and TRBJ2-1, the CDR3 gives the full variable domain: DSGVTQTPKHLITATGQRVTLRCSPRSGDLSVYWYQQSLDQGLQFLIQYYNGEERAKGNILERFSAQQFPDLHSELNLSSLELGDSALYFCASSPSSGHYNEQFFGPGTRLTVL.

This chain joins TRBV30 and TRBJ1-5, with TRBD1 matching over 7 bases. This CDR3 has 13 amino acids. The J segment lost 7 bases and the V segment lost 3 bases, leaving 6 bases of the junction unmatched. The germline gives CDR1 GTSNPN, CDR2 SVGIG (reference sequence). The CDR3 bases are TGTGCCTGGAGCCGACAGGGTAGGCAGCCCCAGCATTTT. This translates into CAWSRQGRQPQHF. Supplemented by reference TRBV30 and TRBJ1-5, the full variable domain reads SQTIHQWPATLVQPVGSPLSLECTVEGTSNPNLYWYRQAAGRGLQLLFYSVGIGQISSEVPQNLSASRPQDRQFILSSKKLLLSDSGFYLCAWSRQGRQPQHFGDGTRLSIL.

This chain uses TRBV13 with TRBJ2-1, with TRBD2 identical over 8 bases. Trimming at V came to 5 bases and at J to 5 bases, leaving 11 bases not matched to a gene. The CDR3 is 16 amino acids. From germline, CDR1 is PRHDT and CDR2 FYEKMQ (reference sequence). Written as DNA, the CDR3 is TGTGCCAGCAGCCTCGACGGCGGGAGGCTGGACAATGAGCAGTTCTTC. It translates to CASSLDGGRLDNEQFF.

This clone was counted between two and nine times. The chain combines TRBV9 with TRBJ2-7; 9 bases agree with TRBD2. V shed 0 bases, J shed 4 bases, and the junction held 5 bases outside the gene matches. Germline V gene lookup returns CDR1 SGDLS and CDR2 YYNGEE. The CDR3 sequence is 15 residues long. The CDR3 here is CASSVVAGEGYEQYF. The DNA of the CDR3 is TGTGCCAGCAGCGTAGTAGCGGGAGAAGGTTACGAGCAGTACTTC.